Listed below are T cell receptor beta chains from one sample, sequenced in a study of T cell repertoires in cytomegalovirus infection. TCRdb reanalysed the reads using MiXCR and keeps one entry per CDR3 protein. Of about 240,000 distinct CDR3 sequences in the sample, roughly 6.5% are singletons; the top ten hold about 6%. Input material: PBMCs. The source is a human donor in good health (CMV status not recorded). Some clones in this sample may be carry-over from other donors' samples. CDR3s include the opening cysteine and the closing phenylalanine or tryptophan. Each record gives: CDR3 DNA, CDR3 protein, V gene, clone size, D gene, J gene. D genes are given only for firm matches. Expanded clones are given a class, and other clones once, few, many or no size at all.

DNA: TGTGCCAGCAGTGAAAGAGATAGGGGACTAGCCTACAATGAGCAGTTCTTC
CDR3: CASSERDRGLAYNEQFF
V: TRBV2
size: -
D: TRBD2
J: TRBJ2-1

DNA: TGTGCCAGCAGCCCCGGACTGAAGCCCAACACAGATACGCAGTATTTT
CDR3: CASSPGLKPNTDTQYF
V: TRBV11-2
size: once
D: -
J: TRBJ2-3

DNA: TGCAGTGCTAGAGCCCCTAGCGGGGGGGCAGATACGCAGTATTTT
CDR3: CSARAPSGGADTQYF
V: TRBV20-1
size: few
D: TRBD2
J: TRBJ2-3

DNA: TGTGCCAGCAGCTTAGGCGTCGGGACAGGGCAAGAGACCCAGTACTTC
CDR3: CASSLGVGTGQETQYF
V: TRBV7-2
size: many
D: TRBD1
J: TRBJ2-5

DNA: TGTGCCAGCAGCGTAGAGCTGTCGGGGAACGAGCAGTACTTC
CDR3: CASSVELSGNEQYF
V: TRBV9
size: few
D: -
J: TRBJ2-7

DNA: TGTGCCAGCAGCCCACGACAGGGGTCTGTTGGCTACGAGCAGTACTTC
CDR3: CASSPRQGSVGYEQYF
V: TRBV7-9
size: -
D: TRBD1
J: TRBJ2-7

DNA: TGTGCCAGCAGACTACAGGGGGGCCAAGAGACCCAGTACTTC
CDR3: CASRLQGGQETQYF
V: TRBV7-9
size: once
D: TRBD1
J: TRBJ2-5

DNA: TGTGCCAGCAATGACCGGGACACCCCACAAGAGACCCAGTACTTC
CDR3: CASNDRDTPQETQYF
V: TRBV28
size: few
D: -
J: TRBJ2-5

DNA: TGCAGCGTTTGCACAGACTTGAGCACTGAAGCTTTCTTT
CDR3: CSVCTDLSTEAFF
V: TRBV29-1
size: -
D: -
J: TRBJ1-1

DNA: TGCAGCGGTGGGACAGGGGACACTGAAGCTTTCTTT
CDR3: CSGGTGDTEAFF
V: TRBV29-1
size: -
D: TRBD1
J: TRBJ1-1

DNA: TGTGCCAGCAAGCTCATCCCAACCGGGACGGGCCATAACTATGGCTACACCTTC
CDR3: CASKLIPTGTGHNYGYTF
V: TRBV27
size: many
D: -
J: TRBJ1-2

DNA: TGTGCCAGCAGCCGGGGACAGGGTGCGAATCAGCCCCAGCATTTT
CDR3: CASSRGQGANQPQHF
V: TRBV12-3/TRBV12-4
size: -
D: TRBD1
J: TRBJ1-5

DNA: TGTGCCAGTAGTACCCCCGGGACAGGCGGAGGGCCCCAGCATTTT
CDR3: CASSTPGTGGGPQHF
V: TRBV19
size: many
D: TRBD1
J: TRBJ1-5

DNA: TGTGCCAGCAGCTTTAGGACGGGGAATAGCAATCAGCCCCAGCATTTT
CDR3: CASSFRTGNSNQPQHF
V: TRBV7-2
size: many
D: -
J: TRBJ1-5

DNA: TGTGCCAGCAGCCCCGAGGTACGGGGTCGAGGCTACACCTTC
CDR3: CASSPEVRGRGYTF
V: TRBV7-2
size: many
D: -
J: TRBJ1-2

DNA: TGTGCCAGTAGTATGATTCCCGGCGGTAGCTACGAGCAGTACTTC
CDR3: CASSMIPGGSYEQYF
V: TRBV19
size: many
D: -
J: TRBJ2-7

DNA: TGTGCCAGCAGCTTAGTTGTCGGACAGGGACATTACGAGCAGTACTTC
CDR3: CASSLVVGQGHYEQYF
V: TRBV7-2
size: many
D: TRBD1
J: TRBJ2-7

DNA: TGCGCCAGCAGCTTGGCCTGGCTAGATCACACAGATACGCAGTATTTT
CDR3: CASSLAWLDHTDTQYF
V: TRBV5-1
size: many
D: -
J: TRBJ2-3

DNA: TGTGCCAGTAGTCTACTAGCGGGGGCCACCTCCTACAATGAGCAGTTCTTC
CDR3: CASSLLAGATSYNEQFF
V: TRBV19
size: many
D: TRBD2
J: TRBJ2-1

DNA: TGTGCCAGCAGCTTGGGGACAGTGGCCGGGGAAAAACTGTTTTTT
CDR3: CASSLGTVAGEKLFF
V: TRBV7-2
size: many
D: TRBD1
J: TRBJ1-4

DNA: TGTGCCAGCAGGGCCTGGGACAGGTCCTACGAGCAGTACTTC
CDR3: CASRAWDRSYEQYF
V: TRBV7-9
size: many
D: TRBD1
J: TRBJ2-7

DNA: TGTGCCAGCGGGCAGGGCTTTAACTATGGCTACACCTTC
CDR3: CASGQGFNYGYTF
V: TRBV6-2/TRBV6-3
size: many
D: -
J: TRBJ1-2

DNA: TGTGCCAGCAGCCGTCCGGGACTAGTCTCAGATACGCAGTATTTT
CDR3: CASSRPGLVSDTQYF
V: TRBV27
size: -
D: TRBD2
J: TRBJ2-3

DNA: TGTGCCAGCAGCCCTATAGCGGGACTTATCACAGATACGCAGTATTTT
CDR3: CASSPIAGLITDTQYF
V: TRBV7-8
size: -
D: TRBD2
J: TRBJ2-3

DNA: TGTGCCAGCACCTTCGCGTCCGGGACAGGGGGCGAGTACACCTTC
CDR3: CASTFASGTGGEYTF
V: TRBV12-3/TRBV12-4
size: -
D: TRBD1
J: TRBJ1-2

DNA: TGTGCCTGGAGTGTTGGGCAAAACAATGAGCAGTTCTTC
CDR3: CAWSVGQNNEQFF
V: TRBV30
size: -
D: -
J: TRBJ2-1